This is a list of T cell receptor beta chains from one sample in a study of Graves' ophthalmopathy and Graves' hyperthyroidism. TCRdb re-called the multiplex PCR reads through MiXCR, storing one row per CDR3 protein. The repertoire holds hundreds of thousands of distinct CDR3 sequences, around 15% seen once, with about 10% in the top ten. Sequencing input: blood. These receptors originate from a young woman with Graves' ophthalmopathy. Both conserved end residues are part of each CDR3.

j_call: TRBJ2-7
v_call: TRBV5-1
cdr3_aa: CASSWRDGEQYF

j_call: TRBJ1-2
v_call: TRBV6-2/TRBV6-3
cdr3_aa: CASSYSGGIPYGYTF

j_call: TRBJ1-2
v_call: TRBV6-2/TRBV6-3
cdr3_aa: CASSYPRFGYTF

j_call: TRBJ1-2
v_call: TRBV3-1
cdr3_aa: CASSQGEVGYTF

j_call: TRBJ1-2
v_call: TRBV12-5
cdr3_aa: CASGLVPPGAGYTF

j_call: TRBJ2-5
v_call: TRBV6-2/TRBV6-3
cdr3_aa: CASSYSVTNRRGETQYF

j_call: TRBJ2-5
v_call: TRBV6-5
cdr3_aa: CASSNPGLVVWETQYF

j_call: TRBJ2-2
v_call: TRBV12-3/TRBV12-4
cdr3_aa: CASSHSGRKNTGELFF

j_call: TRBJ2-5
v_call: TRBV20-1
cdr3_aa: CSASPPWQSQETQYF

j_call: TRBJ1-6
v_call: TRBV27
cdr3_aa: CASSRDRPNSPLHF

j_call: TRBJ2-7
v_call: TRBV12-3/TRBV12-4
cdr3_aa: CASSPGREGFSYEQYF

j_call: TRBJ1-1
v_call: TRBV29-1
cdr3_aa: CSTYGGRVNTEAFF

j_call: TRBJ2-7
v_call: TRBV20-1
cdr3_aa: CSASGPSGYSYEQYF

j_call: TRBJ1-2
v_call: TRBV5-1
cdr3_aa: CASRSTGANYGYTF

j_call: TRBJ1-5
v_call: TRBV6-1
cdr3_aa: CASRRSGGDQPQHF

j_call: TRBJ2-5
v_call: TRBV20-1
cdr3_aa: CSASQSTGKKTQYF